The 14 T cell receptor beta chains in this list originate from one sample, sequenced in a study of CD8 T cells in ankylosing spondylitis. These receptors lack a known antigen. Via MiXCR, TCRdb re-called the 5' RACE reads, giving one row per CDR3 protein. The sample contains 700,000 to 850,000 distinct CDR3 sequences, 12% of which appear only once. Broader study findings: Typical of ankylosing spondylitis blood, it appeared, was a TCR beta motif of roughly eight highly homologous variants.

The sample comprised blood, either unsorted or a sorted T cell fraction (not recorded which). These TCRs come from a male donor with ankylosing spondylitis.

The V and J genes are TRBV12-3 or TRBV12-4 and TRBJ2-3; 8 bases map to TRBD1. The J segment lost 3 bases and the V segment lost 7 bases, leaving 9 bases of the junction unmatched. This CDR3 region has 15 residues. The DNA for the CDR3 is TGTGCCAGCAATCGACAGGGGATAGTGACAGATACGCAGTATTTT. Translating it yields CASNRQGIVTDTQYF.

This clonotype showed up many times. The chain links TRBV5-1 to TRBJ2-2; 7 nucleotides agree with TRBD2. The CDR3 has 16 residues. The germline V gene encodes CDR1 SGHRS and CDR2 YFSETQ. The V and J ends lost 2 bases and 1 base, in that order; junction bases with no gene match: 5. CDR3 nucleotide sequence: TGCGCCAGCAGCTTTCCCGGCGGGGGGAACACCGGGGAGCTGTTTTTT. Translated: CASSFPGGGNTGELFF. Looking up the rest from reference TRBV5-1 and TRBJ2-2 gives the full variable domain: KAGVTQTPRYLIKTRGQQVTLSCSPISGHRSVSWYQQTPGQGLQFLFEYFSETQRNKGNFPGRFSGRQFSNSRSEMNVSTLELGDSALYLCASSFPGGGNTGELFFGEGSRLTVL.

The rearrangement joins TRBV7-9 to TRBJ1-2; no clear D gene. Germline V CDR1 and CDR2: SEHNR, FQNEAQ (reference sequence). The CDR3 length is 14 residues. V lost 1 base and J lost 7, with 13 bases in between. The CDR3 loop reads CASSLETRIGGYTF. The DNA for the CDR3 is TGTGCCAGCAGCTTAGAAACAAGGATCGGTGGCTACACCTTC. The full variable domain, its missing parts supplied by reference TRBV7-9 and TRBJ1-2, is DTGVSQNPRHKITKRGQNVTFRCDPISEHNRLYWYRQTLGQGPEFLTYFQNEAQLEKSRLLSDRFSAERPKGSFSTLEIQRTEQGDSAMYLCASSLETRIGGYTFGSGTRLTVV.

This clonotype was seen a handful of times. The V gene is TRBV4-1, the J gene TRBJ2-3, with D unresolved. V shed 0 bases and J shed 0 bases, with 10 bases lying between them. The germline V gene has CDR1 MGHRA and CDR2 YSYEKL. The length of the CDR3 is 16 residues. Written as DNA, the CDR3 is TGCGCCAGCAGCCAAGATGGCCAGGCTAGCACAGATACGCAGTATTTT. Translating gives CASSQDGQASTDTQYF.

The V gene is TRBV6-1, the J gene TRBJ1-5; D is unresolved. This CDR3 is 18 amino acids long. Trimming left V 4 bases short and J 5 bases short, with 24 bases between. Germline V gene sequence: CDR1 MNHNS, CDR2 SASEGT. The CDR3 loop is CASSGGWGGVGWDQPQHF. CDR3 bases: TGTGCCAGCAGTGGGGGTTGGGGAGGAGTAGGGTGGGATCAGCCCCAGCATTTT.

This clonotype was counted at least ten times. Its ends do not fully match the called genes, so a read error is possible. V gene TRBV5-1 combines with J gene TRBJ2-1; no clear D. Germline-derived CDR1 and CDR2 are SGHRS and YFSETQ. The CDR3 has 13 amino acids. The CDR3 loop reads CASSLFGGNEQFF. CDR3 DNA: TGTGCCAGCAGCTTATTCGGCGGAAATGAGCAGTTCTTC.

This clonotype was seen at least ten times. The CDR3 spells CSARGTANSPLHF. DNA of the CDR3: TGCAGTGCTAGGGGGACAGCGAATTCACCCCTCCACTTT. The chain uses TRBV20-1 and TRBJ1-6; TRBD1 agrees at 7 bases. The V and J ends lost 3 bases and 7 bases, in that order; junction bases with no gene match: 3. Germline V gene lookup returns CDR1 DFQATT and CDR2 SNEGSKA (reference sequence). The CDR3 is made up of 13 amino acids.

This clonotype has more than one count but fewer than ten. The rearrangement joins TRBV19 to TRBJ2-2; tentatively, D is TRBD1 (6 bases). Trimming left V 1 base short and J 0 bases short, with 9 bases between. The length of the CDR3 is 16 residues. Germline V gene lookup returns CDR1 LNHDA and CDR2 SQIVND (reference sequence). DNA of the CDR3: TGTGCCAGTAGTATAGCCCCAGGGGCGAACACCGGGGAGCTGTTTTTT. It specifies CASSIAPGANTGELFF.

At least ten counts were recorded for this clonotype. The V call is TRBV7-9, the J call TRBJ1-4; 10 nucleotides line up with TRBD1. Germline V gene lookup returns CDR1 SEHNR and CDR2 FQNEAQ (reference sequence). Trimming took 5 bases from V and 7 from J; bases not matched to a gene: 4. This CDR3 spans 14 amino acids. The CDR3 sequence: CASSPRQGAEKLFF. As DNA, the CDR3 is TGTGCCAGCAGCCCCCGACAGGGGGCTGAAAAACTGTTTTTT.

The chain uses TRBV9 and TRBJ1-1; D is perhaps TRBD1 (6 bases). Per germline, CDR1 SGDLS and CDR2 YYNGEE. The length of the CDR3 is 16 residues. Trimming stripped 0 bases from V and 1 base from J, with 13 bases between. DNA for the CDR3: TGTGCCAGCAGCGTAGGGTCGGCAGGGGAGAACACTGAAGCTTTCTTT. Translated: CASSVGSAGENTEAFF.

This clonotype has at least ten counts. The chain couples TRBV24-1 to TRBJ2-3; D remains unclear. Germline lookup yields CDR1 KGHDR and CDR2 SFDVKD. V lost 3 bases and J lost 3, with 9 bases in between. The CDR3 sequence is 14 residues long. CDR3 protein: CATSDRRLTDTQYF. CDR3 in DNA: TGTGCCACCAGTGATCGCCGACTTACAGATACGCAGTATTTT.

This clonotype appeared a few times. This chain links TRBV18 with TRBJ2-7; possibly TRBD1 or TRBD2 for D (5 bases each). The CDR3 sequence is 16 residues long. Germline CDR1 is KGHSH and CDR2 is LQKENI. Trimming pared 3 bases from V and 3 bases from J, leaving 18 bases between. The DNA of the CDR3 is TGTGCCAGCTCACCTACAATGGGGGAAATGCACTACGAGCAGTACTTC. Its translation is CASSPTMGEMHYEQYF.

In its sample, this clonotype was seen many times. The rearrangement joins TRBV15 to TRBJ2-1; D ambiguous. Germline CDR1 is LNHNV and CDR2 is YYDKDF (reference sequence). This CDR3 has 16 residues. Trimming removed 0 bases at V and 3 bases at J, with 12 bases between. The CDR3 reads CATSRDRSANYNEQFF. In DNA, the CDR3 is TGTGCCACCAGCAGAGATCGATCGGCCAACTACAATGAGCAGTTCTTC.

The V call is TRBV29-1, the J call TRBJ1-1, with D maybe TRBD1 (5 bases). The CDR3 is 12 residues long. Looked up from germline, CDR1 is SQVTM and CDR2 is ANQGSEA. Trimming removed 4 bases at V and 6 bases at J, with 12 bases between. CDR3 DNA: TGCAGCGTTGTTTGGCAGGGCGCTGAAGCTTTCTTT. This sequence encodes CSVVWQGAEAFF.